This entry features one T cell receptor (beta chain) sequence. No antigen is known for it. The data originate from a study of T cell responses to AZD1222 COVID-19 vaccine. Study-wide points: The donor cohort was predominantly white British with a female majority, and clonal diversity may have been underestimated. Spike-specific TCR breadth and depth grew following two AZD1222 doses. Repertoires were obtained only post-peak T cell response.

Data came from immunoSEQ multiplex PCR; TCRdb stores just in-frame clones and leaves some out. The sample has tens of thousands of clones, under 90% seen once. This CDR3 has 15 residues. Losses at the gene ends were 5 bases for V and 0 bases for J; bases not matched to a gene: 1. Germline V gene lookup returns CDR1 ENHRY and CDR2 SYGVKD. The sample consisted of peripheral blood, taken 28 days after the second AZD1222 dose. V and J are TRBV10-3 and TRBJ2-3; 11 bases fit TRBD2. This TCR derives from an adult who received the AZD1222 COVID-19 vaccine. The CDR3 region is CAISTSGGSTDTQYF. In nucleotides, the CDR3 is TGTGCCATCAGTACTAGCGGGGGTAGCACAGATACGCAGTATTTT.